Sequencing of this T cell receptor (beta chain) was carried out in a study of T cells in Graves' hyperthyroidism and ophthalmopathy. The investigators amplified TCR beta CDR3 regions from RNA transcripts. During a first-round RT-PCR of the TCR CDR3, the HTBI primer set was used. From the multiplex PCR reads, TCRdb called clonotypes with MiXCR, one entry per CDR3 protein. The repertoire holds about half a million distinct CDR3 sequences, with around a quarter as singletons. From 8.5 to 10 ml of fresh peripheral blood, PBMCs were isolated. Points from the study as a whole: Model-based prediction identified ophthalmopathy a median about 6 months prior to its onset.

Germline V lookup: CDR1 SGHVS, CDR2 FNYEAQ. The CDR3 covers 13 residues. The trim removed 2 bases at V and 11 bases at J, leaving 5 bases unmatched. This clonotype was picked up many times. Its antigen is as yet unknown. This clonotype was sampled from a woman in her 30s with Graves' ophthalmopathy. The sample comprised blood. The chain recombines TRBV7-6 with TRBJ1-1; 10 nucleotides match TRBD1. DNA of the CDR3: TGTGCCAGCAGCTTACGACAGGGGGCTTTGGCTTTCTTT. It yields the protein CASSLRQGALAFF.